The 29 T cell receptor beta chains listed next were all sequenced from one sample in a study of early T cells in non-severe SARS-CoV-2 infection. TCRdb reanalysed the 5' RACE reads using MiXCR and keeps one entry per CDR3 protein. The repertoire holds about 37,000 distinct CDR3 sequences, with roughly 6.2% as singletons. Sequencing input: whole blood. Receptor source: an adult who was a healthcare worker with PCR-confirmed SARS-CoV-2 infection or an uninfected control (not recorded which).

This clonotype was recorded many times. This chain uses TRBV20-1 with TRBJ2-1, with 9 bases identical to TRBD2. Germline V CDR1 and CDR2: DFQATT, SNEGSKA (reference sequence). There are 16 residues in the CDR3. Germline trimming cut 3 bases from V and 5 bases from J; bases unmatched to any gene: 11. The CDR3 DNA reads TGCAGTGCTAGGGGACTGACTAGCGGTTGGGACAATGAGCAGTTCTTC. Translated, it gives CSARGLTSGWDNEQFF.

The table lists this clonotype with many counts. The chain has TRBV20-1 and TRBJ1-5, with TRBD1 matching 9 bases. CDR1 DFQATT and CDR2 SNEGSKA come from the germline V gene (reference sequence). CDR3 size: 14 residues. With V trimmed by 6 bases and J by 2 bases, 5 bases remained unmatched. The CDR3 DNA reads TGCAGTGCCATACAGGGGGCAGGCAATCAGCCCCAGCATTTT. It specifies CSAIQGAGNQPQHF.

This clonotype has a handful of counts. A junction boundary mismatches the germline segment, possibly from a read error. The V gene is TRBV11-2, the J gene TRBJ2-2; possible D gene TRBD1, 5 bases. Germline assignment: CDR1 SGHAT and CDR2 FQNNGV. The CDR3 is 15 amino acids. The CDR3 DNA is TGTGCCAGCAGCCTAGACAGTAACCCCCGCGGGGAGCTGTTTTTT. Protein sequence: CASSLDSNPRGELFF.

This clonotype was picked up many times. The V gene is TRBV20-1, the J gene TRBJ2-5, with D uncertain. Germline CDR1 reads DFQATT; CDR2 reads SNEGSKA (reference sequence). Trimming left V 2 bases short and J 0 bases short, with 7 bases between. This CDR3 is built from 13 residues. CDR3 sequence (DNA): TGCAGTGCTAGATCTGGGAACCAAGAGACCCAGTACTTC. It codes for CSARSGNQETQYF.

At least ten counts were recorded for this clonotype. This sequence joins TRBV20-1 and TRBJ2-1, with TRBD2 identical over 7 bases. CDR1 is DFQATT and CDR2 is SNEGSKA in the germline V gene (reference sequence). J gave up 4 bases and V 1 base, and 16 bases lay outside the gene matches. CDR3 size: 18 residues. The CDR3 DNA reads TGCAGTGCTAGAGCCGGGGGGTACGGGACTCCACTTTACAATGAGCAGTTCTTC. Translating it yields CSARAGGYGTPLYNEQFF.

The gene calls are TRBV25-1 and TRBJ1-1; D unresolved. Trimming left V 3 bases short and J 10 bases short, with 18 bases between. CDR3 size: 14 residues. Germline loops: CDR1 MGHDK, CDR2 SYGVNS. The CDR3 DNA reads TGTGCCAGCAGTGAGCCCACTGTGAGAAGGAGAGCTTTCTTT. It translates to CASSEPTVRRRAFF.

There are a few counts of this clonotype. This CDR3 is CASSQNTDTQYF. DNA for the CDR3: TGTGCCAGCAGCCAGAACACAGATACGCAGTATTTT. This rearrangement joins TRBV11-1 to TRBJ2-3; D unclear. This CDR3 region has 12 residues. CDR1 is SGHAT and CDR2 is FQDESV in the germline V gene (reference sequence). Between the trimmed V and J ends, which lost 5 bases and 2 bases, there was a span of 5 bases.

This clonotype was recorded at least ten times. This chain connects TRBV20-1 to TRBJ2-7; D could derive from TRBD1 or TRBD2 (5 bases each). Trimming stripped 3 bases from V and 1 base from J, with 16 bases between. Germline V lookup: CDR1 DFQATT, CDR2 SNEGSKA (reference sequence). The CDR3 sequence is 15 residues long. CDR3 sequence: CSASSGTTFSYEQYF. For the CDR3, the DNA is TGCAGTGCTAGTTCAGGGACCACATTTTCCTACGAGCAGTACTTC.

This clonotype was detected only a few times. V gene TRBV7-9 combines with J gene TRBJ1-2; TRBD1 is a possible D gene (6 bases). V lost 6 bases and J 2 bases, leaving 10 bases between the germline ends. This CDR3 has 13 amino acids. Germline V CDR1 and CDR2: SEHNR, FQNEAQ (reference sequence). CDR3 in amino acids: CASRSDRNYGYTF. CDR3 DNA: TGTGCCAGCAGGTCGGACAGAAACTATGGCTACACCTTC.

This clonotype was detected many times. The chain combines TRBV9 with TRBJ2-5, with D perhaps being TRBD1 or TRBD2 (6 bases each). The germline V and J ends were trimmed by 4 bases and 5 bases, with 18 bases remaining between them. Germline V gives CDR1 SGDLS, CDR2 YYNGEE. CDR3 length: 15 residues. The CDR3 bases are TGTGCCAGCAGCAGAAGAGGGGGGAGCGTGGAGACCCAGTACTTC. Its protein is CASSRRGGSVETQYF. Filled out from reference TRBV9 and TRBJ2-5, the complete variable domain reads DSGVTQTPKHLITATGQRVTLRCSPRSGDLSVYWYQQSLDQGLQFLIQYYNGEERAKGNILERFSAQQFPDLHSELNLSSLELGDSALYFCASSRRGGSVETQYFGPGTRLLVL.

For this clonotype: This sequence may be a read error, since a much larger clone differs from it by one base. The chain carries TRBV3-1 and TRBJ2-2, with D possibly being TRBD2 (6 bases). Germline V gene lookup returns CDR1 LGHDT and CDR2 YNNKEL (reference sequence). The V and J ends lost 7 bases and 0 bases respectively, with 15 bases between them. CDR3 length: 16 residues. CDR3 sequence (DNA): TGTGCCAGCACGCGGGATCCCTTGACGAACACCGGGGAGCTGTTTTTT. This sequence encodes CASTRDPLTNTGELFF.

This clonotype was observed a few times. The junction and the germline gene differ at one end; a read error may be behind it. V and J are TRBV25-1 and TRBJ2-5; D gene unclear. The CDR3 has 8 amino acids. Germline CDR1 MGHDK, CDR2 SYGVNS. DNA of the CDR3: TGTGCCAGCAGTGAAAGTTGCTTC. Its protein product is CASSESCF.

This clonotype was seen repeatedly, ten times or more. The chain is built from TRBV12-5 and TRBJ2-1, with D possibly called TRBD1 or TRBD2 (5 bases each). Deletions cut 2 bases from V and 8 bases from J, with 10 bases between. CDR3 length equals 13 residues. Germline V CDR1 and CDR2: LGHNT, FRNRAP. The CDR3 protein is CASGLRGVDEQFF. CDR3 DNA: TGTGCTAGTGGTTTGCGAGGGGTCGATGAGCAGTTCTTC.

This clonotype has a count of ten or more. This chain joins TRBV28 and TRBJ2-3, with 11 bases that match TRBD2. V lost 3 bases and J lost 5; bases outside the gene matches: 10. The CDR3 has 17 residues. CDR1 and CDR2 from the germline V gene are MDHEN and SYDVKM. CDR3 in amino acids: CASSFRYSGRAGDTQYF. The CDR3 DNA follows: TGTGCCAGCAGTTTTCGGTATAGCGGGAGGGCCGGAGATACGCAGTATTTT.

This clonotype was counted many times. The rearrangement joins TRBV19 to TRBJ2-1; 16 bases are a match to TRBD2. Germline CDR1 LNHDA, CDR2 SQIVND (reference sequence). This CDR3 is 15 amino acids long. Unmatched junction bases numbered 6, after V lost 1 base and J lost 15 bases. The CDR3 loop is CASSIGGTSGRERFF. Written as DNA, the CDR3 is TGTGCCAGTAGTATAGGGGGGACTAGCGGGAGGGAACGGTTCTTC.

This clonotype has more than one count but fewer than ten. In DNA form, the CDR3 reads TGCAGTGCAGAGGGCCGGGGGGCGTACAATGAGCAGTTCTTC. This translates into CSAEGRGAYNEQFF. The rearrangement joins TRBV20-1 to TRBJ2-1; D possibly corresponds to TRBD2 (7 bases). Germline loops: CDR1 DFQATT, CDR2 SNEGSKA (reference sequence). Trimming cost V 6 bases and J 4 bases, with 16 bases left between them. The CDR3 covers 14 residues.

This clonotype was found many times. The chain couples TRBV29-1 to TRBJ1-2; no clear D. The V end was cut by 4 bases, the J end by 4 bases, with 10 bases between. The CDR3 has 12 residues. The germline V gene encodes CDR1 SQVTM and CDR2 ANQGSEA. Here the CDR3 reads CSVATQSYGYTF. The CDR3 DNA reads as TGCAGCGTTGCAACGCAGAGCTATGGCTACACCTTC.

Only a few counts were recorded for this clonotype. The rearrangement links TRBV5-1 to TRBJ1-1; D gene ambiguous. Germline loops: CDR1 SGHRS, CDR2 YFSETQ. The CDR3 length is 14 residues. Trimming took off 1 base at V and 2 bases at J, with 9 bases between the two ends. CDR3 sequence reads: CASSLNGGNTEAFF. The CDR3 nucleotides are TGCGCCAGCAGCTTGAACGGCGGAAACACTGAAGCTTTCTTT.

The chain employs TRBV20-1 and TRBJ2-1, with 8 bases lining up with TRBD2. J lost 0 bases, V lost 1 base, and 5 bases had no gene match. CDR1 DFQATT and CDR2 SNEGSKA come from the germline V gene (reference sequence). CDR3 length: 16 amino acids. The CDR3 loop is CSARGAGEFSYNEQFF. In DNA form, the CDR3 reads TGCAGTGCTAGAGGAGCGGGAGAGTTCTCCTACAATGAGCAGTTCTTC.

This sequence joins TRBV11-2 and TRBJ2-2; D is unresolved. V lost 6 bases and J 2 bases, leaving 13 bases between the germline ends. CDR1 and CDR2 (germline): SGHAT, FQNNGV. The length of the CDR3 is 15 residues. CDR3 sequence reads: CASSPFRDNTGELFF. The DNA of the CDR3 is TGTGCCAGCAGTCCGTTCCGAGATAACACCGGGGAGCTGTTTTTT.

This clonotype has at least ten counts. The chain links TRBV29-1 to TRBJ2-3, with unresolved D. V was pared by 4 bases and J by 0 bases, with 8 bases between. CDR1 is SQVTM and CDR2 is ANQGSEA in the germline V gene. The CDR3 sequence is 13 residues long. In DNA form, the CDR3 reads TGCAGCGTTGTTTTACTCAGCACAGATACGCAGTATTTT. Amino acids: CSVVLLSTDTQYF.

CDR3 in DNA: TGTGCCAGCAGTTACGACAGGGGGCACGAGCAGTACTTC. The encoded protein is CASSYDRGHEQYF. The chain employs TRBV6-5 and TRBJ2-7, with 10 bases aligning to TRBD1. CDR3 length: 13 residues. Germline V gene sequence: CDR1 MNHEY, CDR2 SVGAGI. V was clipped by 2 bases and J by 5 bases; unmatched bases: 0.

The chain employs TRBV29-1 and TRBJ1-1, with TRBD1 as a possible D gene (6 bases). Trimming cost V 4 bases and J 2 bases, with 20 bases left between them. The CDR3 contains 16 residues. Germline CDR1 reads SQVTM; CDR2 reads ANQGSEA. The DNA for the CDR3 is TGCAGCGTTGCCCGACAGGCCTACTTCCCTAACACTGAAGCTTTCTTT. This encodes CSVARQAYFPNTEAFF.

This clonotype was seen ten or more times. The rearrangement joins TRBV28 to TRBJ1-4, with 8 bases matching TRBD1. V was clipped by 4 bases and J by 7 bases; unmatched bases: 5. This CDR3 is built from 14 residues. Germline V gene lookup returns CDR1 MDHEN and CDR2 SYDVKM. Written as DNA, the CDR3 is TGTGCCAGCAGTTCCGGGACAGGACTTGAAAAACTGTTTTTT. It encodes CASSSGTGLEKLFF.

This clonotype was detected many times. V gene TRBV10-3 combines with J gene TRBJ1-1, with TRBD1 identical over 9 bases. Trimming cost V 2 bases and J 1 base; bases outside gene matches: 8. From germline, CDR1 is ENHRY and CDR2 SYGVKD. The CDR3 loop spans 17 amino acids. This CDR3 is CAISEPAPGQGNTEAFF. CDR3 coding DNA: TGTGCCATCAGTGAGCCGGCTCCGGGACAGGGGAACACTGAAGCTTTCTTT.

V is TRBV12-5 and J is TRBJ2-7; 8 bases are a match to TRBD2. CDR3 size: 15 residues. V shed 5 bases and J 2 bases; nucleotides not matched to a gene: 8. CDR1 is LGHNT, CDR2 FRNRAP, per germline. As DNA, the CDR3 is TGTGCTAGTGGTCGCCGGCCGGGACTAGCCTACGAGCAGTACTTC. Its translation: CASGRRPGLAYEQYF.

This clonotype showed up many times. The chain recombines TRBV12-3 or TRBV12-4 with TRBJ1-2; D might be TRBD1 (6 bases). V lost 6 bases and J 4 bases, leaving 12 bases between the germline ends. CDR3 length: 13 residues. The CDR3 DNA sequence: TGTGCCAGCAGGGCCGGGACACCCTATGGCTACACCTTC. It specifies CASRAGTPYGYTF.

This clonotype was picked up many times. This chain links TRBV4-3 with TRBJ2-1; TRBD2 aligns across 15 bases. Trimming removed 5 bases from V and 9 bases from J; junction bases left unmatched: 2. The CDR3 spans 14 residues. Germline-derived CDR1 and CDR2 are LGHNA and YSLEER. Here the CDR3 DNA reads TGCGCCAGCAGCTGGACTAGCGGGGGGGTTGAGCAGTTCTTC. Its translation: CASSWTSGGVEQFF.

This clonotype was counted many times. The V gene is TRBV6-6, the J gene TRBJ2-5; TRBD1 agrees at 11 bases. Germline V gene lookup returns CDR1 MNHNY and CDR2 SVGAGI (reference sequence). The CDR3 sequence is 19 residues long. The V and J ends lost 5 bases and 2 bases, in that order; junction bases with no gene match: 16. CDR3: CASSPGTGGNLEGQETQYF. The CDR3 bases are TGTGCCAGCAGTCCCGGGACAGGGGGGAACCTGGAGGGTCAAGAGACCCAGTACTTC.